Sequencing of this T cell receptor (beta chain) was carried out in a study of blood T cell repertoires in COVID-19. Overall study: From the United States, Italy and Spain came samples of acute and convalescent COVID-19.

CDR3 length: 13 residues. From germline, CDR1 is MGHRA and CDR2 YSYEKL. The ends were cut back, 1 base at V and 5 bases at J, with 9 bases in the middle. Here immunoSEQ multiplex PCR was the method, and the copy in TCRdb shows in-frame clones only, minus some. The table has some 250,000 clones, approximately 84% seen once. In terms of age and location, participants ranged from roughly 18 to 95 years and lived in about 25 US areas. The genes are TRBV4-1 and TRBJ2-7; a possible D gene is TRBD1 (6 bases). The sample was PBMCs or T cells enriched from blood (not recorded which). The receptor's source is a woman between 40 and 50 years old with acute COVID-19. CDR3 residues: CASSQGGRDEQYF. The CDR3 coding sequence is TGCGCCAGCAGCCAAGGGGGGCGAGACGAGCAGTACTTC.